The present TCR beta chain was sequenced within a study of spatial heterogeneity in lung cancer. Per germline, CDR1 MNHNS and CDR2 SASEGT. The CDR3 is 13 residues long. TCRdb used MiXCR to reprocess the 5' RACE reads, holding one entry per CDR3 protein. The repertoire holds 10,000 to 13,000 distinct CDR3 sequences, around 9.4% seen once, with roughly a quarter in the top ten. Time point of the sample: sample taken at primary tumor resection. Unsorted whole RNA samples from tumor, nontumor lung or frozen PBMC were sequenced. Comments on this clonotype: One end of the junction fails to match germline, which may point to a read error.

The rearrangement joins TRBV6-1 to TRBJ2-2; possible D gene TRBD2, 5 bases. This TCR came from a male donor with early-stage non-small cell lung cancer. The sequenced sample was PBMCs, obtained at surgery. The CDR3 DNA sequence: TGTGCCAGCGTAGCCCTGAACACCGGGGAGCTGTGTTTT. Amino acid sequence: CASVALNTGELCF.